The T cell receptor (beta chain) described here comes from a study of CD39 and CD103 CD8 tumor-infiltrating T cells. Study observations and caveats: Top 30 DP CD8 TIL clonotypes covered roughly 56-90% of repertoire.

As to this clone: What it binds is not known.

Germline V gene lookup returns CDR1 SEHNR and CDR2 FQNEAQ (reference sequence). There are 16 residues in the CDR3. Trimming removed 1 base at V and 0 bases at J, with 13 bases between. Genomic DNA came from approximately 10,000 to 100,000 sorted cells per subset. The protocol was immunoSEQ multiplex PCR, while the TCRdb copy is restricted to in-frame clones and leaves out a portion. The sample has more than 15,000 clones; about nine tenths are singletons. The sequenced sample was CD8+ T cells sorted from blood. Indicated subset: total memory CD8 T cells (CD45RA-CCR7+/-) from blood or uninvolved lymph node. The receptor comes from a human donor with head and neck squamous cell carcinoma. This sequence joins TRBV7-9 and TRBJ2-7; D perhaps matches TRBD2 (5 bases). Written as DNA, the CDR3 is TGTGCCAGCAGCTTAGGCGGAGGTTGGGACTCCTACGAGCAGTACTTC. Translating gives CASSLGGGWDSYEQYF.